The subject of this entry is one T cell receptor (beta chain). These data originate in a study of blood T cell repertoires in COVID-19. Per the germline V gene, CDR1 is SGHRS and CDR2 is YFSETQ. V gave up 2 bases and J gave up 7 bases, with 4 bases separating them. The CDR3 has 11 amino acids. Profiling relied on immunoSEQ multiplex PCR, and the TCRdb table lists in-frame clones only, not all of them. There are fewer than 350,000 clones in the sample; nearly 90% occur only once, and about 1.7% lies in the top ten. The gene calls are TRBV5-1 and TRBJ2-1; D gene uncertain. What was sequenced was PBMCs or T cells enriched from blood (not recorded which). This TCR was sampled from a woman under 30 with acute COVID-19. Here the CDR3 reads CASSFGNEQFF. The DNA for the CDR3 is TGCGCCAGCAGCTTCGGGAATGAGCAGTTCTTC.